One TCR beta chain is described in this entry. Antigen specificity is unknown. The data are from a study of T-cell memory formation after mild COVID-19. As for the study in general: There were largely donor-specific TCR clusters.

UMIs and sample barcodes were carried by the TCR alpha and TCR beta cDNA libraries that 5'RACE produced using constant-segment primers. TCRdb recomputed calls from the 5' RACE reads with MiXCR, one row per CDR3 protein. This sample carries roughly 130,000 distinct CDR3 sequences, about 18% of them seen once, and the ten largest clones take 4.5% to 6.5%. General observations from the study: Cross-reactive memory apparently joined, as some responding clones appeared in pre-infection memory.

Unmatched junction bases numbered 3, after V lost 4 bases and J lost 3 bases. CDR3 length: 14 amino acids. Germline V gives CDR1 SGDLS, CDR2 YYNGEE. Specimen: PBMCs or a T cell subset sorted from them (not recorded which). This receptor was taken from a man aged 18 to 30 who had mild COVID-19 (a few samples of this study predate the infection). Cell type and time point are not known. J is TRBJ2-5 and V is TRBV9; 10 bases are a match to TRBD2. CDR3 nucleotides: TGTGCCAGCAGCTCTGGACTAGCGGAAGAGACCCAGTACTTC. As protein: CASSSGLAEETQYF.